Sequencing of this T cell receptor (beta chain) was carried out in a study of T-cell memory formation after mild COVID-19. Study results and caveats: Clones contracting over day 15 to 85 were CD4/CD8 balanced, with later expanders leaning CD4+. CD4+ contracting clones lay mainly in CM and EM, CD8+ ones in EMRA.

This clonotype was seen more than once but under ten times. Antigen: not known. Barcoded TCR alpha and TCR beta cDNA libraries with UMIs came from 5'RACE using constant-segment primers. TCRdb independently ran MiXCR on the 5' RACE reads; one entry per CDR3 protein. Found here are approximately 250,000 distinct CDR3 sequences, over 15% of them singletons; the top ten hold more than 20%. The germline V gene encodes CDR1 MNHEY and CDR2 SVGAGI. This CDR3 comprises 14 residues. Trimming took off 6 bases at V and 7 bases at J, with 18 bases between the two ends. The sequencing input was PBMCs or a T cell subset sorted from them (not recorded which). V gene TRBV6-5 combines with J gene TRBJ2-5; D might be TRBD2 (6 bases). The source of this sequence is a man aged 18 to 30 who had mild COVID-19 (a few samples of this study predate the infection). Cell type and time point are not known. The CDR3 nucleotides are TGTGCCAGCAGGACCTCACTAGCCGTGTCGACCCAGTACTTC. Its translation: CASRTSLAVSTQYF.